This is a list of T cell receptor beta chains from one sample in a study of blood T cell repertoires in COVID-19. Using immunoSEQ multiplex PCR, the repertoire was profiled, and TCRdb retains in-frame clones only, with some absent. The repertoire holds 150,000 to 200,000 clones, with around 80% as singletons. Material: PBMCs or T cells enriched from blood (not recorded which). The receptors originated from a woman aged 45-65 years with acute COVID-19. Both conserved end residues are part of each CDR3. A D gene is named only where the DNA matches it firmly. Clone size is not always given. Where it is, it says once, few, many or a class for expanded clones.

>-|TRBD1|TRBV2|13|TRBJ1-2
CARKPQGAAGYTF
TGTGCCAGAAAACCCCAGGGGGCGGCTGGCTACACCTTC
>-|TRBD2|TRBV6-4|15|TRBJ2-3
CASSEGSGGADTQYF
TGTGCCAGCAGTGAGGGTAGCGGGGGGGCAGATACGCAGTATTTT
>-|TRBD1|TRBV5-4|14|TRBJ1-2
CASSLVVRGSGYTF
TGTGCCAGCAGCTTGGTGGTCAGGGGGTCTGGCTACACCTTC
>-|-|TRBV29-1|15|TRBJ1-3
CSVVGRGKTGNTIYF
TGCAGCGTTGTTGGGAGGGGGAAGACTGGAAACACCATATATTTT
>once|TRBD1|TRBV18|15|TRBJ1-1
CASTSFGAGGTEAFF
TGTGCCAGCACATCTTTCGGGGCAGGGGGCACTGAAGCTTTCTTT
>-|-|TRBV7-9|11|TRBJ2-5
CASSLQETQYF
TGTGCCAGCAGCCTTCAAGAGACCCAGTACTTC
>-|-|TRBV2|13|TRBJ1-1
CASTNQGNTEAFF
TGTGCCAGCACTAATCAGGGGAACACTGAAGCTTTCTTT
>few|TRBD1|TRBV5-1|14|TRBJ2-1
CASSRTGSDNEQFF
TGCGCCAGCAGTCGGACAGGGTCGGACAATGAGCAGTTCTTC
>once|-|TRBV4-3|16|TRBJ1-4
CASSQLGVGVNEKLFF
TGCGCCAGCAGCCAGCTAGGGGTAGGGGTTAATGAAAAACTGTTTTTT
>-|TRBD1|TRBV7-3|17|TRBJ2-2
CASSLNDRGTNTGELFF
TGTGCCAGCAGCTTAAATGACAGGGGGACGAACACCGGGGAGCTGTTTTTT
>-|TRBD2|TRBV19|16|TRBJ2-1
CASKVMAAGGYNEQFF
TGTGCCAGTAAAGTTATGGCGGCGGGGGGATACAATGAGCAGTTCTTC
>few|TRBD1|TRBV19|17|TRBJ1-5
CASTLTGLGVGNQPQHF
TGTGCCAGTACCTTGACAGGGCTAGGGGTGGGCAATCAGCCCCAGCATTTT
>-|-|TRBV14|16|TRBJ1-4
CASSQVWGPANEKLFF
TGTGCCAGCAGCCAAGTTTGGGGGCCCGCTAATGAAAAACTGTTTTTT
>once|-|TRBV2|16|TRBJ2-1
CASRRTEVQVYNEQFF
TGTGCCAGCAGAAGGACAGAAGTTCAGGTCTACAATGAGCAGTTCTTC
>few|TRBD2|TRBV11-2|17|TRBJ2-1
CASSLRGAGGQYNEQFF
TGTGCCAGCAGCTTACGGGGAGCGGGGGGCCAGTACAATGAGCAGTTCTTC
>few|TRBD1|TRBV6-4|14|TRBJ1-1
CASSDGNRGTEAFF
TGTGCCAGCAGTGACGGAAACAGGGGAACTGAAGCTTTCTTT
>few|TRBD1|TRBV6-5|15|TRBJ1-2
CASRLETGTAYGYTF
TGTGCCAGCAGACTCGAGACCGGGACAGCTTATGGCTACACCTTC
>-|-|TRBV5-1|13|TRBJ2-2
CASRTGLTGELFF
TGCGCCAGCAGGACAGGACTCACCGGGGAGCTGTTTTTT
>-|TRBD1|TRBV5-4|14|TRBJ1-2
CASSLGRTGAGYTF
TGTGCCAGCAGCTTGGGGAGGACAGGGGCTGGCTACACCTTC
>-|-|TRBV19|16|TRBJ1-2
CASSTRTAVGGYGYTF
TGTGCCAGTAGTACTCGGACTGCCGTGGGAGGGTATGGCTACACCTTC
>-|-|TRBV7-2|14|TRBJ1-5
CASRTGYNNQPQHF
TGTGCCAGCAGAACAGGGTATAACAATCAGCCCCAGCATTTT
>-|TRBD1|TRBV7-6|15|TRBJ1-6
CASSFQTGGLTPLHF
TGTGCCAGCAGCTTCCAGACAGGGGGTTTGACACCCCTCCACTTT
>-|-|TRBV5-1|16|TRBJ1-3
CASSSNTGTPGNTIYF
TGCGCCAGCAGCTCGAATACAGGGACCCCTGGAAACACCATATATTTT
>-|-|TRBV18|12|TRBJ2-5
CASSQYQETQYF
TGTGCCAGCTCTCAGTACCAAGAGACCCAGTACTTC
>-|TRBD1|TRBV5-6|16|TRBJ1-5
CASSLLSITGDQPQHF
TGTGCCAGCAGCTTATTATCTATCACAGGGGATCAGCCCCAGCATTTT
>-|TRBD2|TRBV5-1|16|TRBJ2-3
CASSGTTSGVADTQYF
TGCGCCAGCAGCGGAACCACTAGCGGGGTCGCAGATACGCAGTATTTT
>-|TRBD1|TRBV6-5|15|TRBJ1-6
CASTLGQTLGSPLHF
TGTGCCAGCACCTTGGGACAGACCCTTGGTTCACCCCTCCACTTT
>-|-|TRBV5-1|15|TRBJ1-5
CASSLDGRPNQPQHF
TGCGCCAGCAGCTTGGATGGCAGGCCTAATCAGCCCCAGCATTTT
>-|-|TRBV7-9|16|TRBJ2-1
CASSLGEEYSYNEQFF
TGTGCCAGCAGCTTAGGGGAGGAATACTCCTACAATGAGCAGTTCTTC
>-|TRBD1|TRBV13|16|TRBJ1-1
CASSLGTGSIGTEAFF
TGTGCCAGCAGCTTAGGGACAGGGAGTATAGGCACTGAAGCTTTCTTT
>-|-|TRBV6-2/TRBV6-3|15|TRBJ2-5
CASSYPGNHQETQYF
TGTGCCAGCAGTTACCCAGGAAACCACCAAGAGACCCAGTACTTC
>-|-|TRBV5-6|14|TRBJ2-4
CASSLRGGGNIQYF
TGTGCCAGCAGCTTGCGTGGCGGTGGGAACATTCAGTACTTC
>-|TRBD1|TRBV4-1|18|TRBJ1-3
CASSQGPGQVLSGNTIYF
TGCGCCAGCAGCCAGGGTCCAGGACAGGTCCTCTCTGGAAACACCATATATTTT
>few|-|TRBV7-2|15|TRBJ1-2
CASSPPTPRAARSTF
TGTGCCAGCAGCCCCCCCACGCCCAGGGCTGCAAGGTCCACCTTC
>-|-|TRBV7-9|15|TRBJ1-3
CASSLDSLSGNTIYF
TGTGCCAGCAGCTTAGACTCCCTCTCTGGAAACACCATATATTTT
>-|-|TRBV30|14|TRBJ1-6
CAWSVAGPNSPLHF
TGTGCCTGGAGTGTAGCAGGGCCCAATTCACCCCTCCACTTT
>-|-|TRBV4-3|14|TRBJ2-3
CASSQEGGGDTQYF
TGCGCCAGCAGCCAAGAAGGAGGCGGAGATACGCAGTATTTT
>once|-|TRBV5-6|13|TRBJ1-2
CASSLGVRGGYTF
TGTGCCAGCAGCTTGGGGGTCAGGGGTGGCTACACCTTC
>-|TRBD2|TRBV25-1|13|TRBJ2-5
CASSGRGSETQYF
TGTGCCAGCAGTGGGCGGGGGTCAGAGACCCAGTACTTC
>-|TRBD2|TRBV12-5|16|TRBJ2-1
CASGLGLAESYNEQFF
TGTGCTAGTGGCCTTGGACTAGCGGAATCCTACAATGAGCAGTTCTTC
>-|-|TRBV5-1|15|TRBJ2-1
CASSLTPSSYNEQFF
TGCGCCAGCAGCTTGACTCCGAGCTCCTACAATGAGCAGTTCTTC
>-|-|TRBV18|13|TRBJ1-2
CASSPGGNYGYTF
TGTGCCAGCTCACCAGGGGGGAACTATGGCTACACCTTC
>-|TRBD1|TRBV6-1|15|TRBJ1-1
CASSEYRTGNTEAFF
TGTGCCAGCAGTGAATATAGGACAGGAAACACTGAAGCTTTCTTT
>-|-|TRBV5-5|14|TRBJ1-1
CASSTGGGGTEAFF
TGTGCCAGCAGCACGGGAGGGGGGGGCACTGAAGCTTTCTTT
>few|TRBD1|TRBV7-7|13|TRBJ1-1
CASSQGQGREAFF
TGTGCTAGCAGCCAAGGACAGGGTCGTGAAGCTTTCTTT
>-|-|TRBV27|13|TRBJ1-2
CASSLRESNGYTF
TGTGCCAGCAGTTTAAGGGAGTCCAATGGCTACACCTTC
>-|-|TRBV28|14|TRBJ2-5
CASSSPGSQETQYF
TGTGCCAGCAGTTCCCCCGGTAGCCAAGAGACCCAGTACTTC
>-|-|TRBV7-2|15|TRBJ1-2
CASSLGRENIYGYTF
TGTGCCAGCAGCTTAGGGAGGGAGAACATTTATGGCTACACCTTC
>-|TRBD1|TRBV2|14|TRBJ2-1
CASSRQGLYNEQFF
TGTGCCAGCAGTAGACAGGGTCTTTACAATGAGCAGTTCTTC
>-|TRBD1|TRBV10-1|14|TRBJ1-3
CASSPGTAGNTIYF
TGCGCCAGCAGCCCCGGGACAGCTGGAAACACCATATATTTT
>-|-|TRBV5-4|14|TRBJ2-3
CASSLETGTDTQYF
TGTGCCAGCAGTTTAGAGACTGGCACAGATACGCAGTATTTT
>-|-|TRBV28|12|TRBJ1-4
CATHRQRGKLFF
TGTGCCACCCATAGACAGCGGGGAAAACTGTTTTTT
>-|TRBD1|TRBV12-3/TRBV12-4|13|TRBJ2-1
CASSQDRVNEQFF
TGTGCCAGCAGCCAAGACAGGGTCAATGAGCAGTTCTTC